What follows is one T cell receptor (beta chain) and its context. V was cut by 2 bases and J by 0 bases, with 4 bases left in between. Germline V lookup: CDR1 SGHTA, CDR2 FQGTGA. This CDR3 has 13 amino acids. The sample comes from a study of control samples from healthy donors and cancer patients. Profiled with immunoSEQ multiplex PCR; TCRdb holds only in-frame clones, not every one. The repertoire consists of roughly 80,000 clones, with about 90% occurring once and the leading ten covering around 6%. The sequenced material came from blood. The source is a man aged 50-60 years in good health. The genes are TRBV7-3 and TRBJ1-1; the D is unclear. The CDR3 region has the DNA TGTGCCAGCAGCTTACAGGTGAACACTGAAGCTTTCTTT. As protein: CASSLQVNTEAFF.